The 30 T cell receptor beta chains listed next were all sequenced from one sample in a study of memory CD4+ T cells and cytomegalovirus serostatus. Single viable CD3+CD4+CD8-CD45RO+ cells were sorted as the memory CD4+ T cells. Sequencing used immunoSEQ multiplex PCR; TCRdb keeps in-frame clones, though not all of them. Of 50,000 to 60,000 clones detected, 82% appear once; the ten largest clones hold over 0.55%. The sequencing input was memory CD4+ T cells from blood. These receptors originate from an adult in good health and CMV-seronegative.

This chain connects TRBV28 to TRBJ1-1; a weak D match, TRBD1 (6 bases). V gave up 7 bases and J gave up 8 bases, with 14 bases separating them. There are 12 residues in the CDR3. Germline V gene sequence: CDR1 MDHEN, CDR2 SYDVKM. CDR3 DNA: TGTGCCAGCACTCTGACGGGGGCAGAAGCTTTCTTT. This translates into CASTLTGAEAFF.

The chain is built from TRBV30 and TRBJ1-4; perhaps TRBD1 as D (5 bases). This CDR3 contains 14 residues. V was clipped by 5 bases and J by 3 bases, with 13 bases between them. Looked up from germline, CDR1 is GTSNPN and CDR2 is SVGIG (reference sequence). The chain's CDR3 is CAWSPGGANEKLFF. In nucleotides, the CDR3 is TGTGCCTGGTCCCCCGGGGGGGCTAATGAAAAACTGTTTTTT.

The CDR3 protein is CASSPRTAKSGYTF. The DNA for the CDR3 is TGTGCCAGCAGCCCCCGGACGGCAAAGAGCGGCTACACCTTC. This chain joins TRBV7-2 and TRBJ1-2, with no clear D. The CDR3 is 14 amino acids. Germline V gene lookup returns CDR1 SGHTA and CDR2 FQGNSA. V dropped 5 bases and J dropped 8 bases, with 18 bases sitting between them.

The chain uses TRBV18 and TRBJ1-5; 9 nucleotides match TRBD1. The V gene end was trimmed by 4 bases and the J gene end by 0 bases; junction bases not matched to a gene: 10. The V gene's germline CDR1 is KGHSH and CDR2 LQKENI. The CDR3 loop spans 18 amino acids. Here the CDR3 reads CASSLTGGSYISNQPQHF. The CDR3 bases are TGTGCCAGCTCACTTACAGGGGGCTCTTACATTAGCAATCAGCCCCAGCATTTT.

This clone was counted only a few times. The chain has TRBV7-2 and TRBJ1-5, with a tentative D call TRBD1 (6 bases). The CDR3 covers 15 residues. CDR1 and CDR2 (germline): SGHTA, FQGNSA. V lost 5 bases and J lost 2, with 13 bases in between. The DNA of the CDR3 is TGTGCCAGCAGCCCGGGGGGGGCTGGCAATCAGCCCCAGCATTTT. Translating it yields CASSPGGAGNQPQHF.

This clone has more than one count but fewer than ten. This chain joins TRBV30 and TRBJ2-3, with TRBD2 matching 7 bases. CDR3 length: 17 amino acids. Germline trimming cut 0 bases from V and 4 bases from J; bases unmatched to any gene: 13. The germline V gene encodes CDR1 GTSNPN and CDR2 SVGIG (reference sequence). Here the CDR3 reads CAWSVLELGGNSDTQYF. CDR3 DNA: TGTGCCTGGAGTGTTTTGGAGCTCGGGGGGAATTCAGATACGCAGTATTTT.

The chain joins TRBV5-5 to TRBJ2-7; a possible D gene is TRBD1 (6 bases). The CDR3 contains 13 residues. Germline V gene lookup returns CDR1 SGHKS and CDR2 YYEKEE (reference sequence). Deletions cut 5 bases from V and 9 bases from J, with 18 bases between. The CDR3 region is CASSRDGQFGQYF. In DNA, the CDR3 is TGTGCCAGCAGTCGTGACGGACAGTTTGGGCAGTACTTC.

The rearrangement links TRBV5-1 to TRBJ1-3; perhaps TRBD1 as D (5 bases). Trimming left V 2 bases short and J 2 bases short, with 11 bases between. The CDR3 has 15 amino acids. Looked up from germline, CDR1 is SGHRS and CDR2 is YFSETQ. CDR3 DNA: TGCGCCAGCAGCTTTATCCCAGGGACTGGAAACACCATATATTTT. It translates to CASSFIPGTGNTIYF.

The rearrangement joins TRBV4-2 to TRBJ1-2; no reliable D call. V was cut by 1 base and J by 4 bases, with 13 bases left in between. The germline gives CDR1 LGHNA, CDR2 YNFKEQ. This CDR3 contains 15 residues. The chain's CDR3 is CASSQAFGGTYGYTF. CDR3 sequence (DNA): TGTGCCAGCAGCCAAGCCTTTGGCGGTACCTATGGCTACACCTTC.

The J gene is TRBJ2-3, the V gene TRBV10-3; D ambiguous. The CDR3 has 13 amino acids. V lost 3 bases and J 2 bases, leaving 6 bases between the germline ends. Germline lookup yields CDR1 ENHRY and CDR2 SYGVKD. The CDR3, as DNA: TGTGCCATCAGTGATAGGAACACAGATACGCAGTATTTT. This encodes CAISDRNTDTQYF.

CDR3 protein: CASSFGGGARTETGELFF. The CDR3, as DNA: TGTGCCAGCAGCTTTGGCGGGGGGGCGCGGACGGAGACCGGGGAGCTGTTTTTT. V and J are TRBV5-4 and TRBJ2-2, with 9 bases identical to TRBD2. Losses at the gene ends were 2 bases for V and 5 bases for J; bases not matched to a gene: 13. CDR1 and CDR2 (germline): SGHNT, YYREEE (reference sequence). This CDR3 spans 18 amino acids.

The chain links TRBV7-6 to TRBJ1-2, with 12 bases lining up with TRBD1. CDR3 length: 17 residues. CDR1 and CDR2 from the germline V gene are SGHVS and FNYEAQ. The trim removed 4 bases at V and 8 bases at J, leaving 14 bases unmatched. CDR3 protein: CASSSASVGQGAKGYTF. The DNA of the CDR3 is TGTGCCAGCAGCTCCGCCTCTGTGGGACAGGGGGCGAAGGGCTACACCTTC.

The rearrangement joins TRBV18 to TRBJ2-7; the match to TRBD2 covers 9 bases. After removal of 2 bases from V and 3 bases from J, the junction contained 5 bases not matched to a gene. The CDR3 runs 15 residues. Germline V gene data show CDR1 as KGHSH and CDR2 as LQKENI. As DNA, the CDR3 is TGTGCCAGCTCACCAGCGGGGGGGAGCAACTACGAGCAGTACTTC. Translated: CASSPAGGSNYEQYF.

CDR3 sequence reads: CASSPQAGWQETQYF. CDR3 sequence (DNA): TGTGCCAGCAGCCCCCAAGCGGGGTGGCAAGAGACCCAGTACTTC. This rearrangement joins TRBV4-2 to TRBJ2-5, with 7 bases that match TRBD2. The CDR3 extends over 15 amino acids. Germline V gene sequence: CDR1 LGHNA, CDR2 YNFKEQ. Germline trimming cut 4 bases from V and 2 bases from J; bases unmatched to any gene: 7.

CDR3 sequence reads: CASSLVGDRDREQYF. CDR3 bases: TGTGCCAGCAGCTTGGTTGGAGACAGGGACCGCGAGCAGTACTTC. The chain recombines TRBV5-6 with TRBJ2-7; 7 nucleotides match TRBD1. The CDR3 spans 15 residues. In germline, CDR1 is SGHDT, CDR2 YYEEEE. Trimming cost V 0 bases and J 6 bases; bases outside gene matches: 9.

This chain uses TRBV28 with TRBJ1-1; D not resolved. This CDR3 is built from 13 residues. The germline V gene encodes CDR1 MDHEN and CDR2 SYDVKM. Trimming left V 2 bases short and J 0 bases short, with 4 bases between. CDR3 sequence (DNA): TGTGCCAGCAGTTTAGAGGTGAACACTGAAGCTTTCTTT. As protein: CASSLEVNTEAFF. The entire variable domain, with the rest obtained from reference TRBV28 and TRBJ1-1, is as follows: DVKVTQSSRYLVKRTGEKVFLECVQDMDHENMFWYRQDPGLGLRLIYFSYDVKMKEKGDIPEGYSVSREKKERFSLILESASTNQTSMYLCASSLEVNTEAFFGQGTRLTVV.

The V gene is TRBV29-1, the J gene TRBJ1-1; no firm D call. Trimming took off 7 bases at V and 5 bases at J, with 17 bases between the two ends. The germline V gene has CDR1 SQVTM and CDR2 ANQGSEA. The CDR3 runs 13 residues. CDR3 protein: CSAALWGRTEAFF. CDR3 nucleotide sequence: TGCAGCGCGGCCTTGTGGGGTCGGACTGAAGCTTTCTTT.

This sequence joins TRBV6-5 and TRBJ1-1; TRBD1 matches 8 bases. This CDR3 is built from 15 residues. The germline V gene has CDR1 MNHEY and CDR2 SVGAGI. With V trimmed by 2 bases and J by 1 base, 3 bases remained unmatched. The CDR3 is CASSYEDRANTEAFF. CDR3 coding DNA: TGTGCCAGCAGTTACGAGGACAGGGCGAACACTGAAGCTTTCTTT.

This sequence joins TRBV28 and TRBJ1-5; no firm D call. CDR3 size: 15 residues. Trimming stripped 5 bases from V and 7 bases from J, with 18 bases between. Germline lookup yields CDR1 MDHEN and CDR2 SYDVKM. The CDR3 sequence is CASSGRQVVAQPQHF. CDR3 nucleotide sequence: TGTGCCAGCAGTGGCCGACAAGTCGTCGCGCAGCCCCAGCATTTT.

V usage is TRBV6-1 and J usage is TRBJ1-5; possibly TRBD1 for D (6 bases). This CDR3 region has 13 residues. V was trimmed by 6 bases and J by 9 bases, leaving 15 bases between them. CDR1 is MNHNS and CDR2 is SASEGT in the germline V gene. CDR3 protein: CASRSSDRRPQHF. In DNA form, the CDR3 reads TGTGCCAGCAGGAGTTCCGACAGGCGGCCCCAGCATTTT.

The chain joins TRBV5-1 to TRBJ2-1; TRBD1 agrees at 9 bases. The CDR3 is made up of 16 amino acids. V trimming: 1 base; J trimming: 4 bases; junction bases outside the gene matches: 6. CDR1 and CDR2 (germline): SGHRS, YFSETQ. CDR3 amino acids: CASSLRGQGWYNEQFF. The CDR3 nucleotides read TGCGCCAGCAGCTTGAGGGGACAGGGTTGGTACAATGAGCAGTTCTTC.

This chain links TRBV28 with TRBJ2-5; D call uncertain. The last part of the DNA fits TRBJ2-7 better; the J call may be wrong. The V gene's germline CDR1 is MDHEN and CDR2 SYDVKM. The CDR3 spans 10 residues. The CDR3 loop reads CATMYYEQYF. The CDR3 region has the DNA TGTGCCACCATGTACTACGAGCAGTACTTC.

The chain has TRBV7-9 and TRBJ2-7; a weak D match, TRBD2 (6 bases). The CDR3 is made up of 13 amino acids. The germline V gene encodes CDR1 SEHNR and CDR2 FQNEAQ (reference sequence). Deletions cut 3 bases from V and 5 bases from J, with 11 bases between. In DNA form, the CDR3 reads TGTGCCAGCAGCTTCTCGGGGAGGCACGAGCAGTACTTC. Translated, it gives CASSFSGRHEQYF.

This chain connects TRBV6-5 to TRBJ1-1, with unresolved D. Germline CDR1 reads MNHEY; CDR2 reads SVGAGI. The CDR3 extends over 13 amino acids. V was trimmed by 5 bases and J by 4 bases, leaving 11 bases between them. CDR3 DNA: TGTGCCAGCAGTCCCCGGAGGAGCACTGAAGCTTTCTTT. It codes for CASSPRRSTEAFF.

The rearrangement links TRBV21-1 to TRBJ1-5; the DNA was not used to check the table's D call, TRBD1. TRBV21-1 is flagged as a pseudogene. The CDR3 has 13 residues. The CDR3 loop is CASSPQGEQPQHF. The CDR3 nucleotides read TGTGCCAGCAGCCCCCAGGGGGAACAGCCCCAGCATTTT.

This chain links TRBV18 with TRBJ2-7, with a tentative D call TRBD2 (5 bases). V lost 3 bases, J lost 5 bases, and 8 bases lay in between. The CDR3 is made up of 12 amino acids. Per the germline V gene, CDR1 is KGHSH and CDR2 is LQKENI. CDR3 DNA: TGTGCCAGCTCACCGGAGGCAGACGAGCAGTACTTC. This codes for CASSPEADEQYF. Looking up the rest from reference TRBV18 and TRBJ2-7 gives the full variable domain: NAGVMQNPRHLVRRRGQEARLRCSPMKGHSHVYWYRQLPEEGLKFMVYLQKENIIDESGMPKERFSAEFPKEGPSILRIQQVVRGDSAAYFCASSPEADEQYFGPGTRLTVT.

J is TRBJ2-5 and V is TRBV9; 11 bases line up with TRBD2. The junction had 2 bases not matched to a gene; V was cut back by 0 bases and J by 4 bases. Germline lookup yields CDR1 SGDLS and CDR2 YYNGEE. The CDR3 has 15 residues. The CDR3 is CASSVGLAGGETQYF. CDR3 DNA sequence: TGTGCCAGCAGCGTAGGCCTAGCGGGGGGAGAGACCCAGTACTTC.

V is TRBV6-5 and J is TRBJ1-2, with D hard to call. CDR1 is MNHEY, CDR2 SVGAGI, per germline. V was clipped by 0 bases and J by 8 bases, with 13 bases between them. This CDR3 has 14 amino acids. CDR3 in DNA: TGTGCCAGCAGTTACTCTATGACGGGTGGAGGCTACACCTTC. Translated, it gives CASSYSMTGGGYTF.

The V call is TRBV6-1, the J call TRBJ2-3; tentatively, D is TRBD1 or TRBD2 (5 bases each). V was clipped by 2 bases and J by 0 bases, with 18 bases between them. The CDR3 loop spans 18 amino acids. CDR1 is MNHNS and CDR2 is SASEGT in the germline V gene. The CDR3 region has the DNA TGTGCCAGCAGTGAATCACCTCCGGGGCCTACTAGCACAGATACGCAGTATTTT. It encodes CASSESPPGPTSTDTQYF.

The V and J genes are TRBV6-6 and TRBJ2-7; D may be TRBD1 or TRBD2 (5 bases each). V gave up 8 bases and J gave up 0 bases, with 11 bases separating them. CDR3 length: 13 residues. CDR1 MNHNY and CDR2 SVGAGI come from the germline V gene (reference sequence). CDR3 DNA: TGTGCCAGCGGTCGGGGCAGCTCCTACGAGCAGTACTTC. This gives the protein CASGRGSSYEQYF.